This section outlines one T cell receptor beta chain sequence together with its context. The CDR3 ends on some other residue instead of the conserved phenylalanine or tryptophan, so this is likely a read error. The DNA is left out, because the CDR3 cannot be placed on it with certainty; the CDR3 is given as TCRdb lists it. This record comes from a study of tumor-infiltrating lymphocytes in oesophageal squamous cell carcinoma. In germline, CDR1 is SGHTA, CDR2 FQGTGA. The CDR3 is made up of 11 amino acids, end residues included. TCRdb fed the PCR reads into MiXCR, producing one record per CDR3 protein. The repertoire holds about 9,600 distinct CDR3 sequences, approximately 59% seen once, with approximately 42% in the top ten.

The origin of this receptor is a female donor with esophageal squamous cell carcinoma. This sequence joins TRBV7-3 and TRBJ2-6; the table's D call of TRBD2 was not tested on the DNA. The sequenced sample was esophageal tumor tissue. CDR3 residues: CASSFLLGRSL.